The 2 T cell receptor beta chains below were found in one sample sequenced in a study of T-cell reconstitution after alpha-beta-depleted transplantation in children. The authors prepared the TCRbeta library with unique molecular identifiers. TCRdb reprocessed the PCR reads with MiXCR, giving one entry per CDR3 protein. The repertoire holds almost 500,000 distinct CDR3 sequences, with around 13% as singletons. The specimen was PBMCs from the stem cell graft donor, collected from the stem cell graft. All receptors derive from a human donor who donated a stem cell graft to a child with combined immunodeficiency.

This clonotype was seen repeatedly, ten times or more. This sequence joins TRBV20-1 and TRBJ1-2; D perhaps matches TRBD1 (5 bases). Germline CDR1 is DFQATT and CDR2 is SNEGSKA (reference sequence). The ends were cut back, 1 base at V and 6 bases at J, with 12 bases in the middle. This CDR3 region has 13 residues. The CDR3 protein is CSARAGGGNGYTF. For the CDR3, the DNA is TGCAGTGCTAGAGCGGGGGGTGGGAATGGCTACACCTTC.

V and J are TRBV5-1 and TRBJ2-3; D unresolved. The ends were cut back, 0 bases at V and 5 bases at J, with 10 bases in the middle. CDR3 size: 14 residues. The germline V gene has CDR1 SGHRS and CDR2 YFSETQ. CDR3 DNA sequence: TGCGCCAGCAGCTTGGGCCAGGTAGGAGATACGCAGTATTTT. Its translation: CASSLGQVGDTQYF.